The source of this T cell receptor beta chain is a study of CD8 T cells in Susac syndrome. About the research overall: Patients with Susac syndrome, at blood draw, were therapy-naive, on corticosteroids, or on intravenous immunoglobulin alone.

Concerning this clonotype: Its specificity is unknown.

Study results and limitations: Expansion of clones was not seen in the CD4+ T cell repertoires of Susac syndrome.

Random-hexamer reverse transcription was applied to about 0.5 to 1 ug RNA. An immunoSEQ multiplex PCR amplified TCR beta CDR3 over 54 Vbeta and 13 Jbeta. TCRdb processed the immunoSEQ multiplex PCR reads anew with MiXCR; each CDR3 protein has one entry. Of roughly 200,000 distinct CDR3 sequences in the sample, just under 95% are singletons; the top ten hold approximately 0.099%. The CDR3 totals 14 residues. V was clipped by 6 bases and J by 5 bases, with 16 bases between them. Per the germline V gene, CDR1 is MNHEY and CDR2 is SVGAGI. The sample was CD4+ T cells from PBMCs. The source is a human donor with Susac syndrome. The gene calls are TRBV6-5 and TRBJ2-5; no clear D gene. The CDR3 here is CASSQNPKVETQYF. The CDR3 DNA follows: TGTGCCAGCAGCCAAAATCCCAAAGTGGAGACCCAGTACTTC.